Following are 20 T cell receptor beta chains from one sample sequenced in a study of T cell responses to AZD1222 COVID-19 vaccine. TCRdb's table, derived via immunoSEQ multiplex PCR, lists solely in-frame clones and lacks some. The data contain about 150,000 clones, 88% of them singletons. The sample consisted of peripheral blood, taken on day 0 of MenACWY control vaccination. All receptors derive from an adult in good health.

The J gene is TRBJ2-7, the V gene TRBV6-2 or TRBV6-3; D is uncertain. The CDR3 spans 13 residues. Germline-derived CDR1 and CDR2 are MNHEY and SVGEGT. V lost 6 bases and J 7 bases, leaving 16 bases between the germline ends. The CDR3 sequence is CASSRVTSKEQYF. DNA for the CDR3: TGTGCCAGCAGCCGGGTTACAAGTAAGGAGCAGTACTTC.

As DNA, the CDR3 is TGTGCCAGCAGCTTAGAGGGGGGAATCAACTATGGCTACACCTTC. Protein sequence: CASSLEGGINYGYTF. The chain is built from TRBV11-3 and TRBJ1-2; the D gene is possibly TRBD1 (5 bases). The CDR3 spans 15 residues. Trimming removed 0 bases at V and 2 bases at J, with 10 bases between. Looked up from germline, CDR1 is SGHNT and CDR2 is YENEEA.

The chain has TRBV10-3 and TRBJ2-2, with 9 bases aligning to TRBD1. Trimming cost V 4 bases and J 4 bases; bases outside gene matches: 4. CDR3 length: 15 residues. Germline CDR1 ENHRY, CDR2 SYGVKD. CDR3 protein: CAISGTGEGTGELFF. DNA for the CDR3: TGTGCCATCAGTGGGACAGGGGAAGGCACCGGGGAGCTGTTTTTT.

The gene calls are TRBV7-9 and TRBJ1-4, with 9 bases aligning to TRBD1. V gave up 3 bases and J gave up 6 bases; unmatched junction bases: 2. The CDR3 contains 14 residues. Germline lookup yields CDR1 SEHNR and CDR2 FQNEAQ (reference sequence). CDR3 sequence (DNA): TGTGCCAGCAGCTTGGGGACAGGGCATGAAAAACTGTTTTTT. Translating gives CASSLGTGHEKLFF.

The chain is built from TRBV7-9 and TRBJ1-6; D is uncertain. Trimming shortened V by 1 base and J by 10 bases, and 8 bases separated the two germline ends. This CDR3 contains 13 residues. CDR1 SEHNR and CDR2 FQNEAQ come from the germline V gene (reference sequence). CDR3 sequence: CASSLVAESPLHF. DNA for the CDR3: TGTGCCAGCAGCTTAGTGGCAGAATCACCCCTCCACTTT.

This chain links TRBV5-1 with TRBJ1-3, with D possibly being TRBD1 (6 bases). CDR1 and CDR2 (germline): SGHRS, YFSETQ. V gave up 4 bases and J gave up 8 bases, with 19 bases separating them. The CDR3 has 15 residues. The CDR3 here is CASSLPQGTADTIYF. As DNA, the CDR3 is TGCGCCAGCAGCCTCCCCCAGGGGACGGCGGACACCATATATTTT.

The chain combines TRBV14 with TRBJ1-2; D might be TRBD1 (5 bases). This CDR3 is 14 amino acids long. Trimming cost V 0 bases and J 7 bases, with 12 bases left between them. Germline CDR1 and CDR2: SGHDN and FVKESK. CDR3 residues: CASSQESAGVGYTF. In DNA form, the CDR3 reads TGTGCCAGCAGCCAAGAGTCGGCGGGGGTTGGCTACACCTTC.

This clone came up a few times. The rearrangement links TRBV7-2 to TRBJ2-1, with unresolved D. Trimming pared 0 bases from V and 6 bases from J, leaving 12 bases between. The length of the CDR3 is 15 residues. Germline V gene lookup returns CDR1 SGHTA and CDR2 FQGNSA. The CDR3 loop is CASSLARSATNEQFF. In DNA, the CDR3 is TGTGCCAGCAGCTTAGCTAGGTCGGCAACCAATGAGCAGTTCTTC.

The chain employs TRBV24-1 and TRBJ1-5, with TRBD1 matching 9 bases. This CDR3 region has 17 residues. Looked up from germline, CDR1 is KGHDR and CDR2 is SFDVKD. Unmatched junction bases numbered 11, after V lost 5 bases and J lost 4 bases. CDR3 loop: CATSATGRGTGNQPQHF. Written as DNA, the CDR3 is TGTGCCACCAGTGCCACAGGGCGCGGGACAGGGAATCAGCCCCAGCATTTT.

The chain recombines TRBV3-1 (or the pseudogene TRBV3-2) with TRBJ1-4; 10 nucleotides line up with TRBD1. V was pared by 2 bases and J by 8 bases, with 5 bases of the junction left unmatched. This CDR3 is built from 15 residues. The germline V gene has CDR1 LGHDT and CDR2 YNNKEL (reference sequence). CDR3: CASSQPGTGAEKLFF. The CDR3 bases are TGTGCCAGCAGCCAACCCGGGACAGGGGCCGAAAAACTGTTTTTT.

V and J are TRBV12-3 or TRBV12-4 and TRBJ1-5; tentative D call: TRBD1 (5 bases). Between the trimmed V and J ends, which lost 4 bases and 9 bases, there was a span of 7 bases. There are 11 residues in the CDR3. CDR3 region: CASSYGGPQHF. CDR3 nucleotides: TGTGCCAGCAGTTACGGGGGGCCCCAGCATTTT.

The chain uses TRBV2 and TRBJ2-1; 7 positions agree with TRBD1. Germline V CDR1 and CDR2: SNHLY, FYNNEI. CDR3 length: 14 residues. V gave up 10 bases and J gave up 9 bases; unmatched junction bases: 15. The CDR3, as DNA: TGTGCCACCAAAGGGGGCCTAGGGCCGGGTGAGCAGTTCTTC. Amino acid sequence: CATKGGLGPGEQFF.

This clone appeared a single time. The chain employs TRBV29-1 and TRBJ1-1, with a tentative D call TRBD1 (5 bases). The CDR3 is 13 amino acids. CDR1 is SQVTM, CDR2 ANQGSEA, per germline. The V end was cut by 6 bases, the J end by 5 bases, with 16 bases between. CDR3 nucleotides: TGCAGCGTCGAAATGGATCGGGGGACTGAAGCTTTCTTT. It codes for CSVEMDRGTEAFF.

The chain carries TRBV4-1 and TRBJ1-2; D perhaps matches TRBD1 (6 bases). Germline CDR1 MGHRA, CDR2 YSYEKL. Trimming removed 3 bases at V and 4 bases at J, with 15 bases between. This CDR3 comprises 15 residues. The DNA for the CDR3 is TGCGCCAGCAGCCATCCCGTCGAGGGGGTCTATGGCTACACCTTC. It specifies CASSHPVEGVYGYTF.

The CDR3 nucleotides are TGCGCCAGCAGCTGGGGGACAGAAAACACTGAAGCTTTCTTT. Translating it yields CASSWGTENTEAFF. V gene TRBV5-1 combines with J gene TRBJ1-1; 7 bases agree with TRBD1. The CDR3 is 14 residues long. V shed 3 bases, J shed 2 bases, and the junction held 4 bases outside the gene matches. Per the germline V gene, CDR1 is SGHRS and CDR2 is YFSETQ.

The chain couples TRBV12-3 or TRBV12-4 to TRBJ1-1; maybe TRBD1 (5 bases). This CDR3 region has 13 residues. The V gene lost 6 bases and the J gene lost 1 base, with 9 bases spanning the gap. The chain's CDR3 is CASRGDGNTEAFF. CDR3 sequence (DNA): TGTGCCAGCAGGGGGGACGGGAACACTGAAGCTTTCTTT.

This chain connects TRBV6-5 to TRBJ1-1, with D hard to call. CDR3 length equals 14 residues. From germline, CDR1 is MNHEY and CDR2 SVGAGI. V lost 7 bases and J lost 1, with 13 bases in between. The CDR3 bases are TGTGCCAGCATCGTAAGGTCGTGGAACACTGAAGCTTTCTTT. Translation: CASIVRSWNTEAFF.

The genes are TRBV7-2 and TRBJ2-7, with TRBD1 as a possible D gene (6 bases). The CDR3 spans 13 residues. Germline assignment: CDR1 SGHTA and CDR2 FQGNSA. Trimming removed 4 bases at V and 9 bases at J, with 16 bases between. In DNA, the CDR3 is TGTGCCAGCAGCTCTTCAGGGGTAGAAGCGCAGTACTTC. It translates to CASSSSGVEAQYF.

This chain uses TRBV27 with TRBJ2-3; no reliable D call. The CDR3 covers 13 residues. CDR1 MNHEY and CDR2 SMNVEV come from the germline V gene (reference sequence). V lost 8 bases, J lost 1 base, and 10 bases lay in between. The DNA of the CDR3 is TGTGCCAGCCGTAAGTCCGGCACAGATACGCAGTATTTT. Its translation: CASRKSGTDTQYF.

The chain combines TRBV18 with TRBJ1-2; 9 nucleotides line up with TRBD1. Trimming removed 4 bases from V and 2 bases from J; junction bases left unmatched: 5. CDR1 and CDR2 from the germline V gene are KGHSH and LQKENI. The length of the CDR3 is 15 residues. The CDR3 bases are TGTGCCAGCTCACGCCAACAGGGGGCCAACTATGGCTACACCTTC. Its protein product is CASSRQQGANYGYTF.